Included here is one T cell receptor beta chain sequence, with context. The junction had 7 bases not matched to a gene; V was cut back by 4 bases and J by 9 bases. The CDR3 is 13 amino acids. Germline CDR1 SGHTA, CDR2 FQGTGA. Clones were sequenced by immunoSEQ multiplex PCR, and TCRdb holds only the in-frame ones, with some missing. The sample has tens of thousands of clones, roughly nine tenths seen once. This sample stems from a study of technical replicates of blood from a few donors. The receptor comes from a human donor in good health. Some clones in this sample may be carry-over from other donors' samples. This sequence joins TRBV7-3 and TRBJ2-3, with 7 bases identical to TRBD2. Sequencing was performed on PBMCs. For the CDR3, the DNA is TGTGCCAGCAGCTCAACGGGAGGCGGGACGCAGTATTTT. Protein product: CASSSTGGGTQYF.